A selection of T cell receptor beta chains follows, all from one sample in a study of blood T cell repertoires in COVID-19. Here immunoSEQ multiplex PCR was the method, and the copy in TCRdb shows in-frame clones only, minus some. The repertoire holds 68,000 or so clones, with approximately 90% as singletons. Sequencing was performed on peripheral blood. The receptors stem from a woman in her 70s with acute or convalescent COVID-19. Both conserved end residues are part of each CDR3. D genes are given only for firm matches. Expanded clones are given a class, and other clones once, few, many or no size at all.

clone size: -; V gene: TRBV3-1/TRBV3-2; D gene: -; J gene: TRBJ1-3; CDR3 protein: CASSQGEGVGNTIYF; CDR3 DNA: TGTGCCAGCAGCCAAGGCGAGGGCGTCGGAAACACCATATATTTT
clone size: -; V gene: TRBV5-1; D gene: -; J gene: TRBJ1-5; CDR3 protein: CASSWGGDSNQPQHF; CDR3 DNA: TGCGCCAGCAGCTGGGGCGGTGATAGCAATCAGCCCCAGCATTTT
clone size: -; V gene: TRBV5-4; D gene: -; J gene: TRBJ1-1; CDR3 protein: CVGTQGGLNTEAFF; CDR3 DNA: TGTGTGGGGACACAGGGTGGTTTGAACACTGAAGCTTTCTTT
clone size: -; V gene: TRBV7-3; D gene: -; J gene: TRBJ2-6; CDR3 protein: CASSLSLIAGANVLTF; CDR3 DNA: TGTGCCAGCAGCTTATCCCTTATAGCTGGGGCCAACGTCCTGACTTTC
clone size: -; V gene: TRBV7-2; D gene: -; J gene: TRBJ1-3; CDR3 protein: CASSSNGQQTGGNTIYF; CDR3 DNA: TGTGCCAGCAGCTCCAACGGACAGCAAACGGGAGGAAACACCATATATTTT
clone size: -; V gene: TRBV27; D gene: -; J gene: TRBJ1-1; CDR3 protein: CASTADTFGNTEAFF; CDR3 DNA: TGTGCCAGCACCGCCGATACTTTTGGGAACACTGAAGCTTTCTTT
clone size: -; V gene: TRBV28; D gene: -; J gene: TRBJ1-2; CDR3 protein: CASSFMTVRYYGYTF; CDR3 DNA: TGTGCCAGCAGTTTCATGACAGTCCGGTACTATGGCTACACCTTC
clone size: -; V gene: TRBV19; D gene: -; J gene: TRBJ2-7; CDR3 protein: CASSTQQGTYEQYF; CDR3 DNA: TGTGCCAGTAGTACTCAACAGGGAACCTACGAGCAGTACTTC
clone size: -; V gene: TRBV30; D gene: -; J gene: TRBJ2-4; CDR3 protein: CAWSANDPRIQYF; CDR3 DNA: TGTGCCTGGAGTGCAAACGACCCGAGGATTCAGTACTTC
clone size: few; V gene: TRBV15; D gene: -; J gene: TRBJ1-4; CDR3 protein: CATSREAGEEKLFF; CDR3 DNA: TGTGCCACCAGCAGAGAGGCAGGGGAGGAAAAACTGTTTTTT
clone size: -; V gene: TRBV7-9; D gene: TRBD1; J gene: TRBJ1-1; CDR3 protein: CASSPGQGVDTEAFF; CDR3 DNA: TGTGCCAGCAGCCCCGGACAGGGAGTTGACACTGAAGCTTTCTTT
clone size: once; V gene: TRBV28; D gene: TRBD1; J gene: TRBJ1-6; CDR3 protein: CASSPHRGQPNSPLHF; CDR3 DNA: TGTGCCAGCAGTCCTCACAGGGGGCAACCGAATTCACCCCTCCACTTT
clone size: -; V gene: TRBV9; D gene: -; J gene: TRBJ1-1; CDR3 protein: CASSPLGAGYSEAFF; CDR3 DNA: TGTGCCAGCAGCCCCCTAGGGGCAGGCTACAGTGAAGCTTTCTTT
clone size: -; V gene: TRBV3-1/TRBV3-2; D gene: -; J gene: TRBJ1-1; CDR3 protein: CASSQRGASTEAFF; CDR3 DNA: TGTGCCAGCAGTCAGCGGGGGGCCAGCACTGAAGCTTTCTTT
clone size: -; V gene: TRBV7-9; D gene: -; J gene: TRBJ1-1; CDR3 protein: CASSMAGENTEAFF; CDR3 DNA: TGTGCCAGCAGCATGGCAGGGGAGAACACTGAAGCTTTCTTT
clone size: few; V gene: TRBV24-1; D gene: -; J gene: TRBJ1-5; CDR3 protein: CATSESRGNQPQHF; CDR3 DNA: TGTGCCACCAGTGAAAGTCGGGGCAATCAGCCCCAGCATTTT
clone size: -; V gene: TRBV11-3; D gene: TRBD2; J gene: TRBJ2-3; CDR3 protein: CASSLGTSGGDTQYF; CDR3 DNA: TGTGCCAGCAGCTTAGGGACTAGCGGGGGCGATACGCAGTATTTT
clone size: once; V gene: TRBV13; D gene: TRBD2; J gene: TRBJ2-3; CDR3 protein: CASSGGRGSTDTQYF; CDR3 DNA: TGTGCCAGCAGCGGGGGGAGGGGAAGCACAGATACGCAGTATTTT
clone size: once; V gene: TRBV24-1; D gene: TRBD2; J gene: TRBJ2-1; CDR3 protein: CATSDRGTSGRKNEQFF; CDR3 DNA: TGTGCCACCAGTGACCGGGGGACTAGCGGGAGGAAGAATGAGCAGTTCTTC
clone size: -; V gene: TRBV29-1; D gene: -; J gene: TRBJ2-7; CDR3 protein: CSVRDTSYEQYF; CDR3 DNA: TGCAGCGTTCGGGACACGTCCTACGAGCAGTACTTC
clone size: -; V gene: TRBV9; D gene: TRBD2; J gene: TRBJ2-3; CDR3 protein: CASSVGLAGAGPDTQYF; CDR3 DNA: TGTGCCAGCAGCGTGGGACTAGCGGGAGCAGGTCCAGATACGCAGTATTTT
clone size: few; V gene: TRBV14; D gene: -; J gene: TRBJ1-1; CDR3 protein: CASSQALALNTEAFF; CDR3 DNA: TGTGCCAGCAGCCAAGCTCTGGCACTGAACACTGAAGCTTTCTTT
clone size: once; V gene: TRBV19; D gene: TRBD1; J gene: TRBJ1-5; CDR3 protein: CASSLTGDSNQPQHF; CDR3 DNA: TGTGCCAGTAGCTTGACAGGGGATAGCAATCAGCCCCAGCATTTT
clone size: -; V gene: TRBV29-1; D gene: TRBD1; J gene: TRBJ2-7; CDR3 protein: CSVTRDREYEQYF; CDR3 DNA: TGCAGCGTGACCCGGGACAGGGAATACGAGCAGTACTTC
clone size: -; V gene: TRBV19; D gene: -; J gene: TRBJ1-4; CDR3 protein: CASSIFWRENEKLFF; CDR3 DNA: TGTGCCAGTAGTATTTTCTGGAGGGAGAATGAAAAACTGTTTTTT
clone size: -; V gene: TRBV7-6; D gene: TRBD2; J gene: TRBJ2-7; CDR3 protein: CASSLADVGLAAPTGYEQYF; CDR3 DNA: TGTGCCAGCAGCTTAGCGGACGTTGGACTAGCGGCACCGACAGGCTACGAGCAGTACTTC